Following are 16 T cell receptor beta chains from one sample sequenced in a study of blood T cell repertoires in COVID-19. Profiled with immunoSEQ multiplex PCR; TCRdb holds only in-frame clones, not every one. The sample lists around 200,000 clones, about four fifths seen once, with approximately 6.5% in the top ten. Input material: peripheral blood. These receptors were obtained from a middle-aged woman with acute or convalescent COVID-19.

The chain carries TRBV6-2 or TRBV6-3 and TRBJ2-7, with 11 bases lining up with TRBD1. Germline lookup yields CDR1 MNHEY and CDR2 SVGEGT. This CDR3 contains 17 residues. V lost 2 bases to trimming and J lost 4 bases; unmatched junction nucleotides: 10. CDR3 bases: TGTGCCAGCAGTTACCCGCTAGGACAGGGGGCAAATTACGAGCAGTACTTC. It translates to CASSYPLGQGANYEQYF.

The rearrangement links TRBV21-1 to TRBJ2-2; the D call TRBD2 from the table was never checked on the DNA. TRBV21-1 is flagged as a pseudogene. This CDR3 is 14 amino acids long. DNA for the CDR3: TGTGCCAGCAGCGGGCGGGATTCAGGCGGGGAGCTGTTTTTT. Amino acids: CASSGRDSGGELFF.

The J gene is TRBJ2-1, the V gene TRBV5-1; the D gene is possibly TRBD1 (5 bases). Deletions cut 2 bases from V and 8 bases from J, with 14 bases between. The CDR3 consists of 14 residues. The germline CDR1 and CDR2 sequences are SGHRS and YFSETQ. In DNA form, the CDR3 reads TGCGCCAGCAGCTTTACCATTCAGGGTTATGAGCAGTTCTTC. Its protein is CASSFTIQGYEQFF.

The CDR3 sequence is CASSLAGQGALRSYNEQFF. CDR3 coding DNA: TGCGCCAGCAGCTTGGCCGGACAGGGGGCGCTTCGTTCCTACAATGAGCAGTTCTTC. The chain is built from TRBV5-1 and TRBJ2-1, with 11 positions matching TRBD1. The CDR3 consists of 19 residues. With 0 bases clipped from V and 1 base from J, the junction kept 9 bases outside the gene matches. Germline V gene data show CDR1 as SGHRS and CDR2 as YFSETQ.

The genes are TRBV18 and TRBJ1-5; the match to TRBD1 covers 8 bases. This CDR3 has 16 residues. Germline V CDR1 and CDR2: KGHSH, LQKENI. V lost 0 bases to trimming and J lost 8 bases; unmatched junction nucleotides: 9. CDR3 loop: CASSPPATGAPKPQHF. CDR3 DNA sequence: TGTGCCAGCTCACCACCGGCGACAGGGGCACCTAAGCCCCAGCATTTT. Full variable domain (remainder filled in from reference TRBV18 and TRBJ1-5): NAGVMQNPRHLVRRRGQEARLRCSPMKGHSHVYWYRQLPEEGLKFMVYLQKENIIDESGMPKERFSAEFPKEGPSILRIQQVVRGDSAAYFCASSPPATGAPKPQHFGDGTRLSIL.

The chain recombines TRBV12-3 or TRBV12-4 with TRBJ2-1; weak D call: TRBD2 (6 bases). Trimming cost V 6 bases and J 4 bases, with 10 bases left between them. The CDR3 loop spans 13 amino acids. The DNA for the CDR3 is TGTGCCAGCAGGACTGGACTATACAATGAGCAGTTCTTC. Translation gives CASRTGLYNEQFF.

The V and J genes are TRBV5-5 and TRBJ1-2; the D gene is possibly TRBD1 (6 bases). Trimming stripped 3 bases from V and 4 bases from J, with 16 bases between. The CDR3 spans 15 residues. Germline CDR1 is SGHKS and CDR2 is YYEKEE (reference sequence). The CDR3 DNA sequence: TGTGCCAGCAGCTCGTCCGGGACAAGCGGCTATGGCTACACCTTC. Translation gives CASSSSGTSGYGYTF.

The rearrangement uses TRBV4-2 and TRBJ1-2; perhaps TRBD1 as D (6 bases). The CDR3 consists of 14 residues. Trimming removed 1 base at V and 6 bases at J, with 12 bases between. Germline V gene sequence: CDR1 LGHNA, CDR2 YNFKEQ. DNA for the CDR3: TGTGCCAGCAGCCAAGCCACCGGGACAAATGGCTACACCTTC. Translated, it gives CASSQATGTNGYTF.

This rearrangement joins TRBV20-1 to TRBJ2-3; D is possibly TRBD2 (6 bases). This CDR3 region has 14 residues. The V end lost 3 bases, the J end lost 0 bases, and 10 bases lay between the germline ends. Per the germline V gene, CDR1 is DFQATT and CDR2 is SNEGSKA (reference sequence). The CDR3 is CSASRGTSTDTQYF. The CDR3 DNA is TGCAGTGCTAGTCGCGGGACTAGCACAGATACGCAGTATTTT.

This sequence joins TRBV5-4 and TRBJ2-5; 7 nucleotides align to TRBD1. Germline V gene lookup returns CDR1 SGHNT and CDR2 YYREEE (reference sequence). The CDR3 extends over 14 amino acids. Trimming took 4 bases from V and 3 from J; bases not matched to a gene: 6. Here the CDR3 DNA reads TGTGCCAGCAGCGTGGGACAGAAAGAAGAGACCCAGTACTTC. Translated, it gives CASSVGQKEETQYF.

This chain connects TRBV6-5 to TRBJ2-7; TRBD1 matches at 9 bases. V was clipped by 6 bases and J by 1 base; unmatched bases: 7. This CDR3 has 15 amino acids. The germline V gene encodes CDR1 MNHEY and CDR2 SVGAGI. The CDR3 DNA reads as TGTGCCAGCAGCCGCGACAGGGGGGGGTCCTACGAGCAGTACTTC. Protein product: CASSRDRGGSYEQYF.

J is TRBJ1-1 and V is TRBV28, with D possibly TRBD1 on 6 matching bases. Deletions cut 3 bases from V and 0 bases from J, with 14 bases between. The CDR3 totals 16 residues. Germline values: CDR1 MDHEN, CDR2 SYDVKM. The CDR3 bases are TGTGCCAGCAGTTTTCAGACAGGCATCATGAACACTGAAGCTTTCTTT. Translated, it gives CASSFQTGIMNTEAFF.

The rearrangement uses TRBV19 and TRBJ2-7, with 8 nucleotides matching TRBD1. The CDR3 sequence is 14 residues long. Germline assignment: CDR1 LNHDA and CDR2 SQIVND (reference sequence). The J segment lost 3 bases and the V segment lost 5 bases, leaving 6 bases of the junction unmatched. CDR3 residues: CASSRQGQGYEQYF. The CDR3 bases are TGTGCCAGTAGTCGCCAAGGACAGGGCTACGAGCAGTACTTC.

The genes are TRBV25-1 and TRBJ1-1; D possibly corresponds to TRBD1 (5 bases). The CDR3 runs to 14 residues. CDR1 and CDR2 from the germline V gene are MGHDK and SYGVNS. Trimming cost V 5 bases and J 1 base, with 11 bases left between them. CDR3 protein: CASSIGGENTEAFF. In nucleotides, the CDR3 is TGTGCCAGCAGTATTGGGGGGGAGAACACTGAAGCTTTCTTT.

This clone is a singleton in its sample. The genes are TRBV4-2 and TRBJ2-7; TRBD2 might be the D (6 bases). Germline V gives CDR1 LGHNA, CDR2 YNFKEQ. Trimming took 4 bases from V and 0 from J, leaving 10 bases between them. The CDR3 runs to 14 residues. In DNA form, the CDR3 reads TGTGCCAGCAGCCCCGCCGGGAGCTCCTACGAGCAGTACTTC. Encoded protein: CASSPAGSSYEQYF.

This clone was seen once. The chain carries TRBV6-5 and TRBJ1-1, with 9 bases fitting TRBD1. The CDR3 has 14 residues. V lost 9 bases and J lost 3; bases outside the gene matches: 8. Germline CDR1 MNHEY, CDR2 SVGAGI. CDR3 in DNA: TGTGCCAGTAATACAGGGGGCGTGGACACTGAAGCTTTCTTT. Amino acids: CASNTGGVDTEAFF.